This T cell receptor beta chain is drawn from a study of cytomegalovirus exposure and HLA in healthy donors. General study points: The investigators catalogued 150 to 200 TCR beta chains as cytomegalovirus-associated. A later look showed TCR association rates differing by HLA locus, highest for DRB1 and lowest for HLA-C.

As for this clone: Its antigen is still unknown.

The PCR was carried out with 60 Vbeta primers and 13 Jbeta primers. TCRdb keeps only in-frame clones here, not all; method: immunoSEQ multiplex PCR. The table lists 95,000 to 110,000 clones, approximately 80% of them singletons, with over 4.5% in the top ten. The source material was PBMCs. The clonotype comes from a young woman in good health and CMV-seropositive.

This CDR3 is CASSESGVFTDTQYF. The CDR3 DNA sequence: TGTGCCAGCAGTGAAAGCGGGGTTTTTACAGATACGCAGTATTTT. The chain employs TRBV6-1 and TRBJ2-3; 7 bases map to TRBD2. The V segment lost 2 bases and the J segment 3 bases; nucleotides outside the gene matches: 5. CDR1 is MNHNS and CDR2 is SASEGT in the germline V gene. CDR3 length: 15 residues.